The rows below give T cell receptor beta chains drawn from one sample of a study of T cells in Graves' hyperthyroidism and ophthalmopathy. TCRdb re-derived calls from the multiplex PCR reads in MiXCR, one entry per CDR3 protein. The data show 300,000 to 450,000 distinct CDR3 sequences, over 11% seen once. Input material: blood. The receptors were sampled from an older woman with Graves' hyperthyroidism. The CDR3 runs from the conserved cysteine through the conserved F or W. The D gene is left open where the match is weak. Clone size appears in some rows only: once, few, many, or a class for an expanded clone.

v_gene	abundance	d_gene	len	j_gene	CDR3aa	CDR3nt
TRBV5-1	few	NA	15	TRBJ2-3	CASTPHGLTTDTQYF	TGCGCCAGCACACCACACGGACTTACTACAGATACGCAGTATTTT
TRBV5-1	many	NA	15	TRBJ1-6	CASSSSGISRSPLHF	TGCGCCAGCAGCTCGTCAGGGATTTCGAGGTCACCCCTCCACTTT
TRBV2	NA	NA	15	TRBJ2-1	CASSDRGDSYNEQFF	TGTGCCAGCAGTGACAGGGGTGACTCCTACAATGAGCAGTTCTTC
TRBV6-1	NA	NA	15	TRBJ2-7	CASSQMAGAGYEQYF	TGTGCCAGCAGCCAGATGGCGGGCGCTGGCTACGAGCAGTACTTC
TRBV27	many	NA	11	TRBJ2-3	CASRDTDTQYF	TGTGCCAGCAGGGATACAGATACGCAGTATTTT
TRBV19	few	NA	16	TRBJ2-3	CASSIGTPLGTDTQYF	TGTGCCAGTAGTATAGGGACTCCTCTAGGCACAGATACGCAGTATTTT
TRBV6-5	few	NA	16	TRBJ1-2	CASSYPLMGGQGGYTF	TGTGCCAGCAGTTACCCATTGATGGGGGGCCAGGGAGGCTACACCTTC
TRBV4-2	NA	NA	16	TRBJ2-5	CASSQNGGIPQETQYF	TGTGCCAGCAGCCAAAATGGGGGCATCCCCCAAGAGACCCAGTACTTC
TRBV27	many	TRBD1	17	TRBJ2-1	CASSLYFSETGVDEQFF	TGTGCCAGCAGTTTATATTTTTCCGAGACAGGGGTCGATGAGCAGTTCTTC
TRBV20-1	many	NA	13	TRBJ1-1	CSARDRVNTEAFF	TGCAGTGCTAGAGATCGGGTGAACACTGAAGCTTTCTTT
TRBV18	many	TRBD2	17	TRBJ2-1	CASSPMASGRGYNEQFF	TGTGCCAGCTCACCAATGGCTAGCGGGAGGGGTTACAATGAGCAGTTCTTC
TRBV28	few	NA	14	TRBJ2-7	CASSFTRESYEQYF	TGTGCCAGCAGTTTTACCCGGGAGTCCTACGAGCAGTACTTC
TRBV6-1	few	NA	13	TRBJ1-3	CASSIISGNTIYF	TGTGCCAGCAGCATAATCTCTGGAAACACCATATATTTT
TRBV5-1	NA	TRBD1	15	TRBJ2-5	CASSLASDRGETQYF	TGCGCCAGCAGCTTGGCCTCCGACAGGGGGGAGACCCAGTACTTC
TRBV20-1	many	TRBD1	13	TRBJ2-1	CSPWGTGGNEQFF	TGCAGTCCCTGGGGGACAGGGGGGAATGAGCAGTTCTTC
TRBV25-1	few	NA	14	TRBJ1-1	CASSEWAGATEAFF	TGTGCCAGCAGTGAATGGGCAGGGGCGACTGAAGCTTTCTTT
TRBV10-1	NA	NA	17	TRBJ1-1	CASSESTPSGMNTGAFF	TGCGCCAGCAGTGAGTCGACACCCTCGGGAATGAACACTGGAGCTTTCTTT
TRBV2	NA	NA	13	TRBJ2-7	CASRSTGDYEQYF	TGTGCCAGCAGGTCGACAGGCGACTACGAGCAGTACTTC
TRBV2	NA	TRBD1	15	TRBJ1-6	CASNRDRGYNSPLHF	TGTGCCAGCAACCGGGACAGGGGGTATAATTCACCCCTCCACTTT
TRBV4-2	few	TRBD2	15	TRBJ2-3	CASSAGLADGDTQYF	TGTGCCAGCAGCGCGGGACTAGCGGACGGTGATACGCAGTATTTT
TRBV20-1	many	NA	14	TRBJ1-1	CSARVHVGTLEAFF	TGCAGTGCTAGAGTCCACGTCGGGACACTAGAAGCTTTCTTT
TRBV19	NA	NA	16	TRBJ1-2	CASSNPIRRGNYGYTF	TGTGCCAGTAGTAACCCGATCAGGAGGGGAAACTATGGCTACACCTTC
TRBV19	many	NA	18	TRBJ2-2	CASSPPYGTTTNTGELFF	TGTGCCAGTAGTCCCCCCTACGGGACAACCACGAACACCGGGGAGCTGTTTTTT
TRBV12-3/TRBV12-4	once	NA	13	TRBJ2-5	CASSFSAPETQYF	TGTGCCAGCAGTTTCAGTGCTCCCGAGACCCAGTACTTC
TRBV18	few	NA	15	TRBJ1-3	CASSPPGTGGNTIYF	TGTGCCAGCTCACCCCCCGGGACGGGTGGAAACACCATATATTTT
TRBV9	many	NA	17	TRBJ1-1	CASSVAPREGPTGEAFF	TGTGCCAGCAGCGTAGCCCCTAGAGAGGGCCCAACGGGTGAAGCTTTCTTT
TRBV2	many	TRBD1	15	TRBJ2-3	CASSGPGGRTDTQYF	TGTGCCAGCAGTGGACCAGGGGGTAGGACAGATACGCAGTATTTT
TRBV27	NA	NA	15	TRBJ2-1	CASSQRDRGNGLRFF	TGTGCCAGCAGTCAGCGGGACAGAGGGAATGGTTTACGGTTCTTC
TRBV28	many	TRBD2	17	TRBJ2-1	CASSPPRGTSGSYEQFF	TGTGCCAGCAGTCCACCCCGGGGGACTAGCGGGAGCTATGAGCAGTTCTTC
TRBV5-4	few	NA	14	TRBJ2-2	CASSLDLAPGELFF	TGTGCCAGCAGCTTAGATCTAGCGCCCGGGGAGCTGTTTTTT
TRBV7-2	many	NA	14	TRBJ2-7	CASSLAGGSYEQYF	TGCGCCAGCAGCTTGGCCGGAGGATCCTACGAGCAGTACTTC
TRBV30	NA	NA	12	TRBJ2-4	CAWSPSLEIQYF	TGTGCCTGGAGTCCTTCATTGGAGATTCAGTACTTC
TRBV4-1	many	NA	15	TRBJ2-3	CASSGRAGSTDTQYF	TGCGCCAGCAGCGGGCGCGCGGGAAGCACAGATACGCAGTATTTT
TRBV28	many	NA	11	TRBJ2-1	CASSYPDEQFF	TGTGCCAGCAGTTACCCAGATGAGCAGTTCTTC
TRBV6-1	few	NA	16	TRBJ2-2	CATTYRVLGNTGELFF	TGTGCCACCACTTACAGGGTTTTAGGGAACACCGGGGAGCTGTTTTTT
TRBV7-6	NA	TRBD1	16	TRBJ2-5	CASSLWEGTGDETQYF	TGTGCCAGCAGCTTATGGGAGGGGACAGGGGATGAGACCCAGTACTTC
TRBV11-2	many	NA	15	TRBJ2-3	CASSTAGTSTDTQYF	TGTGCCAGCAGCACCGCGGGAACTAGCACAGATACGCAGTATTTT
TRBV4-1	many	NA	16	TRBJ2-5	CASSPVARETQETQYF	TGCGCCAGCAGCCCGGTGGCTAGGGAGACGCAAGAGACCCAGTACTTC
TRBV28	few	TRBD1	16	TRBJ1-5	CASSPLTGQGGETQHF	TGTGCCAGCAGTCCCCTGACGGGACAGGGGGGTGAGACCCAGCATTTT
TRBV19	NA	NA	16	TRBJ2-7	CASSIPQRDHTYEQYF	TGTGCCAGTAGTATTCCCCAACGGGACCATACCTACGAGCAGTACTTC
TRBV12-3/TRBV12-4	many	NA	13	TRBJ2-3	CASRPRSTDTQYF	TGTGCCAGCAGACCCAGGAGCACAGATACGCAGTATTTT
TRBV2	many	TRBD1	14	TRBJ2-5	CASSADRAQETQYF	TGTGCCAGCAGCGCCGACAGGGCACAAGAGACCCAGTACTTC
TRBV30	many	TRBD2	12	TRBJ2-1	CAWDPGGDEQFF	TGTGCCTGGGACCCTGGGGGGGATGAGCAGTTCTTC
TRBV30	NA	NA	15	TRBJ2-3	CAWTPSGGATDTQYF	TGTGCCTGGACCCCCTCGGGGGGCGCAACAGATACGCAGTATTTT
TRBV29-1	NA	TRBD1	13	TRBJ2-5	CSVRDSAVKTQYF	TGCAGCGTTCGGGACAGCGCGGTGAAGACCCAGTACTTC
TRBV15	many	TRBD2	17	TRBJ2-3	CATSRDRAGGLGDTQYF	TGTGCCACCAGCAGAGATAGGGCGGGAGGGCTTGGAGATACGCAGTATTTT
TRBV4-1	few	NA	17	TRBJ2-1	CASSQGPERKVYNEQFF	TGCGCCAGCAGCCAAGGCCCGGAGCGGAAAGTATACAATGAGCAGTTCTTC
TRBV5-4	few	NA	13	TRBJ2-4	CASSLGSSDIQYF	TGTGCCAGCAGCCTGGGCAGCTCGGACATTCAGTACTTC
TRBV10-3	once	TRBD2	15	TRBJ2-2	CAISATLAGGVELFF	TGTGCCATCAGTGCGACACTAGCGGGAGGTGTGGAGCTGTTTTTT
TRBV11-2	many	NA	14	TRBJ2-7	CASSLAGERYEQYF	TGTGCCAGCAGCTTAGCCGGGGAGCGATACGAGCAGTACTTC
TRBV6-1	NA	NA	11	TRBJ1-3	CASSEASALDF	TGTGCCAGCAGTGAAGCTTCAGCGTTGGATTTT
TRBV11-3	NA	TRBD1	15	TRBJ1-1	CASSPRTGRFTEALF	TGTGCCAGCAGCCCACGGACAGGGAGGTTTACTGAAGCTTTATTT
TRBV13	many	NA	12	TRBJ2-7	CASSLGGVEQYF	TGTGCCAGCAGCCTCGGCGGGGTCGAGCAGTACTTC
TRBV3-1	NA	NA	12	TRBJ1-1	CASGGRLEGAFF	TGTGCCAGCGGGGGGCGGTTGGAGGGAGCTTTCTTT
TRBV4-2	NA	TRBD2	16	TRBJ2-7	CASSHTGLAQSYEQYF	TGTGCCAGCAGCCATACCGGACTAGCGCAATCCTACGAGCAGTACTTC